The T cell receptor (beta chain) under discussion was sequenced for a study of OX40 agonist ivuxolimab in advanced cancers. Regarding the research as a whole: Ivuxolimab, which targeted the costimulatory receptor OX40 (CD134), was an agonistic, fully human IgG2 monoclonal antibody. Of the 52 patients in dose escalation, around 19 had hepatocellular carcinoma, roughly 15 had melanoma, 9 had renal cell carcinoma and 9 had head and neck cancer. The purpose of peripheral TCRbeta sequencing was to test whether ivuxolimab changed TCR sequence diversity and led to clonal T-cell expansion. The paper describes the monotherapy dose-escalation part (N of about 52 patients) of the phase I trial of ivuxolimab. Partial responses occurred in three dose-escalation patients, of whom one had hepatocellular carcinoma and two had cutaneous melanoma. Prior anti-PD-1, anti-PD-L1 or anti-CTLA-4 therapy was permitted, and checkpoint inhibitors had been received by roughly 42% of dose-escalation patients. Intravenous ivuxolimab was administered to patients every 2 weeks at six dose levels: 0.01, 0.1, 0.3, 1.5, 3 and 10 mg/kg. A male proportion of 82.7% and a mean age of about 60 years, ranging from about 20 to 79, were recorded for the dose-escalation cohort.

Turning to this clone: The target of this receptor is not known. No much larger clone exists at a distance of one base, and base qualities are not known.

To sequence the TCRbeta CDR3 region, genomic DNA was isolated from the sorted cells. The immunoSEQ Assay was used for sequencing of TCRbeta CDR3 regions. TCRdb mirrors the immuneACCESS table, restricted to in-frame sequences. Some clones are absent from its copies; in checked studies, under half trace to an unresolved V gene, and the reason for the others is unknown. The sample yields tens of thousands of clones; 75% to 85% were counted once. Of the sample, over 3.5% falls within the top ten clones. The study at large found these results: Low levels of normalized T-cell clonal expansion were also seen in some patients who did not respond. In partial responders in the 0.1-3.0 mg/kg groups, normalized peripheral clonal expansion was found to be among the lowest, especially among CD8+ T cells. After ivuxolimab, more expanded clones were found on average in CD8+ T cells than in CD4+ T cells. At doses from 0.1 to 3.0 mg/kg, clonal expansion was seen in both CD4+ and CD8+ blood T cells between baseline and week 6. Antigen specificity was not determined for the clonally expanded peripheral T cells.

The trial excluded patients who had a history of autoimmune disease or who were on systemic immunosuppression. In every dose cohort, peripheral blood was drawn for TCR sequencing at baseline, cycle 4 day 1, and cycle 7 day 1. Samples were obtained from an open-label, multicenter, first-in-human phase I dose-escalation trial of ivuxolimab. Adults with locally advanced or metastatic melanoma, renal cell, hepatocellular, or head and neck squamous cell carcinoma were enrolled in the trial. Before TCR sequencing, CD4+ T cells and CD8+ T cells were sorted from peripheral blood as separate populations. The CDR3 measures 14 amino acids from cysteine to phenylalanine. The only DNA kept is the CDR3, 42 bases in frame from the first base. Deletion took 5 bases off V and 5 bases off J, with a span of 13 bases between the germline ends. CDR1 SGHTA and CDR2 FQGNSA were looked up in the germline V gene.

This specimen consisted of CD4+ or CD8+ T cells sorted from blood, obtained in a trial of the OX40 agonist ivuxolimab. The V and J genes are TRBV7-2 and TRBJ2-1; the D gene cannot be resolved reliably. This sequence was found in an adult with an advanced solid tumor such as melanoma, head and neck, liver or kidney cancer. CDR3 loop: CASSLQYSNNEQFF. The sequenced DNA: TGTGCCAGCAGCCTACAATATTCCAACAATGAGCAGTTCTTC. This CDR3, with the reference TRBV7-2 and TRBJ2-1 proteins standing in past its ends, gives the full variable domain GAGVSQSPSNKVTEKGKDVELRCDPISGHTALYWYRQSLGQGLEFLIYFQGNSAPDKSGLPSDRFSAERTGGSVSTLTIQRTQQEDSAVYLCASSLQYSNNEQFFGPGTRLTVL.